These T cell receptor beta chains were read from a single sample in a study of T cells in Graves' hyperthyroidism and ophthalmopathy. TCRdb reprocessed the multiplex PCR reads via MiXCR and lists one record per CDR3 protein. The repertoire holds about 410,000 distinct CDR3 sequences, with under 15% as singletons. Material for sequencing was blood. All receptors derive from a man aged 18 to 30 with Graves' ophthalmopathy. The CDR3 runs from the conserved cysteine through the conserved F or W. A D gene is named only where the DNA matches it firmly. Clone size, where shown, is once, few, many, or a class for clones that have expanded.

v_gene	d_gene	j_gene	abundance	CDR3nt	CDR3aa
TRBV9	-	TRBJ2-3	many	TGTGCCAGCAGCGTAGGTTCAGATACGCAGTATTTT	CASSVGSDTQYF
TRBV27	-	TRBJ2-7	-	TGTGCCAGCAGTTTCACTTATTACGAGCAGTACTTC	CASSFTYYEQYF
TRBV28	-	TRBJ1-5	many	TGTGCCAGTCTCGGAGGAAACGGTCAGCCCCAGCATTTT	CASLGGNGQPQHF
TRBV6-1	-	TRBJ1-3	few	TGTGCCAGCACCTCGTCGTCCGGTGGAAACACCATATATTTT	CASTSSSGGNTIYF
TRBV24-1	-	TRBJ1-6	many	TGTGCCACCAGAGGGGGGCAGGTGAATTCACCCCTCCACTTT	CATRGGQVNSPLHF
TRBV6-1	TRBD1	TRBJ1-2	many	TGTGCCAGCAGTGAACAGGGGGGTCATGGCTACACCTTC	CASSEQGGHGYTF
TRBV27	-	TRBJ2-3	-	TGTGCCAGCAGTGGATCTTGGGCAGTTAGCACAGATACGCAGTATTTT	CASSGSWAVSTDTQYF
TRBV10-3	TRBD2	TRBJ2-7	-	TGTGCCATCAGTGAGTCCAGCGGGGGAGGATACGAGCAGTACTTC	CAISESSGGGYEQYF
TRBV7-9	TRBD1	TRBJ1-5	-	TGTGCCAGCAGCGAACACAGGGGGCCCCAGCATTTT	CASSEHRGPQHF
TRBV5-1	-	TRBJ2-1	many	TGCGCCAGCAGCTCAGCCGGGACTGCGGGTGGGGGCGATGAGCAGTTCTTC	CASSSAGTAGGGDEQFF
TRBV7-2	-	TRBJ1-4	many	TGTGCCAGCAGCTTAGGTTGGAGCAGGGATGGGGAAAAACTGTTTTTT	CASSLGWSRDGEKLFF
TRBV2	TRBD1	TRBJ1-1	-	TGTGCCAGCAGTGTAGGGGGCTCGATGAACACTGAAGCTTTCTTT	CASSVGGSMNTEAFF
TRBV9	TRBD2	TRBJ2-3	many	TGTGCCAGCAGCGTGGGTCCGGGAGGAAATACGCAGTATTTT	CASSVGPGGNTQYF
TRBV28	-	TRBJ1-2	few	TGTGCCAGCAGGCTCGTAGTCCAGGGTGGCTACACCTTC	CASRLVVQGGYTF
TRBV14	-	TRBJ2-7	-	TGTGCCAGCAGCCAAGAAGGGGGGGACTACGAGCAGTACTTC	CASSQEGGDYEQYF
TRBV18	-	TRBJ2-6	few	TGTGCCAGCTCACCCCGGGCTGCGGCTACCAACGTCCTGACTTTC	CASSPRAAATNVLTF
TRBV5-8	-	TRBJ1-6	many	TGTGCCAGCAGCTTGACGAATTCACCCCTCCACTTT	CASSLTNSPLHF
TRBV12-3/TRBV12-4	TRBD2	TRBJ2-5	-	TGTGCCAGCAGTTACCGGGGACTAGGGGTGAATGGCGAGACCCAGTACTTC	CASSYRGLGVNGETQYF
TRBV24-1	-	TRBJ1-1	few	TGTGCCACCAGTGATCGAGGGAACACTGAAGCTTTCTTT	CATSDRGNTEAFF
TRBV5-5	-	TRBJ2-3	many	TGTGCCAGCAGCTTTATCACAGGGGAGGGAGATACGCAGTATTTT	CASSFITGEGDTQYF
TRBV18	-	TRBJ1-1	many	TGTGCCAGCTCACCTCCCGGGGCCGACGGAGCTTTCTTT	CASSPPGADGAFF
TRBV11-2	-	TRBJ1-4	many	TGTGCCAGCAGCTGGGATCAACGCAGCCGAACGCGAAATGAAAAACTGTTTTTT	CASSWDQRSRTRNEKLFF
TRBV6-1	TRBD2	TRBJ2-1	many	TGTGCCAGCATCCAACTAGCGGGGGCGGGGAATGAGCAGTTCTTC	CASIQLAGAGNEQFF
TRBV6-1	TRBD1	TRBJ2-5	many	TGTGCCAGCAGGAAGACAGGGGGCCGAAAAGAGACCCAGTACTTC	CASRKTGGRKETQYF
TRBV5-1	TRBD2	TRBJ2-5	few	TGCGCCAGCAGCTCGACTAGCGGGGAGGAGACCCAGTACTTC	CASSSTSGEETQYF
TRBV20-1	TRBD1	TRBJ2-7	once	TGCAGTGCTAGATACCCCGGGGACAGGGTAGGCGAGCAGTACTTC	CSARYPGDRVGEQYF